The 9 T cell receptor beta chains below were found in one sample sequenced in a study of blood T cells in healthy people across ages. The second PCR ran about 6 to 11 cycles with a sample-barcoded 5' primer and J-beta primers. One entry per CDR3 protein results from TCRdb running MiXCR on the 5' RACE reads. The sample has about 1.6 million distinct CDR3 sequences, roughly 30% seen once. Material: blood. Receptor source: a woman in her 30s in good health.

Concerning this clonotype: At one end the junction does not follow the germline gene, possibly because of a read error. The rearrangement uses TRBV12-3 or TRBV12-4 and TRBJ1-5; D is unclear. The CDR3 has 14 residues. The DNA of the CDR3 is TGTGCCAGCAGTTTTGGTCAGGAGAATCAGCCCCAGAATTTT. Protein product: CASSFGQENQPQNF.

This clonotype has just a few counts. One base away lies a much larger clone, so this may be a sequencing read error. The chain recombines TRBV7-2 with TRBJ2-7; D is undetermined. V was cut by 1 base and J by 2 bases, with 12 bases left in between. The length of the CDR3 is 15 residues. Germline lookup yields CDR1 SGHTA and CDR2 FQGNSA. CDR3 amino acids: CASSLGRHPAYEQYF. CDR3 nucleotides: TGTGCCAGCAGCTTAGGGCGGCACCCGGCCTACGAGCAGTACTTC. The full variable domain, completed using reference TRBV7-2 and TRBJ2-7, is GAGVSQSPSNKVTEKGKDVELRCDPISGHTALYWYRQSLGQGLEFLIYFQGNSAPDKSGLPSDRFSAERTGGSVSTLTIQRTQQEDSAVYLCASSLGRHPAYEQYFGPGTRLTVT.

CDR3 sequence: CASKWDEEDRALETQYF. For the CDR3, the DNA is TGTGCCAGCAAATGGGATGAGGAGGACCGGGCTTTAGAGACCCAGTACTTC. This chain joins TRBV2 and TRBJ2-5; maybe TRBD2 (5 bases). V was clipped by 7 bases and J by 4 bases, with 25 bases between them. The CDR3 length is 17 residues. Germline lookup yields CDR1 SNHLY and CDR2 FYNNEI.

This clonotype has a handful of counts. The rearrangement joins TRBV12-3 or TRBV12-4 to TRBJ1-1; perhaps TRBD1 as D (5 bases). The CDR3 is made up of 17 amino acids. Between the trimmed V and J ends, which lost 6 bases and 5 bases, there was a span of 25 bases. CDR3 amino acids: CASRPMGPRGGKTEAFF. CDR3 nucleotide sequence: TGTGCCAGCAGACCGATGGGCCCTAGGGGAGGGAAAACTGAAGCTTTCTTT.

This clonotype was recorded many times. The chain couples TRBV29-1 to TRBJ2-7; 12 nucleotides match TRBD1. The trim removed 6 bases at V and 5 bases at J, leaving 8 bases unmatched. Germline values: CDR1 SQVTM, CDR2 ANQGSEA. This CDR3 has 14 amino acids. The CDR3 loop reads CSVAGDRGRDEQYF. The CDR3 DNA reads TGCAGCGTCGCCGGGGACAGGGGGCGTGACGAGCAGTACTTC.

This clonotype was seen a few times. The V call is TRBV4-1, the J call TRBJ2-1; D unresolved. The CDR3 extends over 15 amino acids. Germline assignment: CDR1 MGHRA and CDR2 YSYEKL. Trimming took 2 bases from V and 0 from J, leaving 8 bases between them. In nucleotides, the CDR3 is TGCGCCAGCAGCCAATCCCCTAGCTCCTACAATGAGCAGTTCTTC. Its translation is CASSQSPSSYNEQFF.

This clonotype has at least ten counts. The chain recombines TRBV7-3 with TRBJ2-1, with TRBD1 identical over 9 bases. The CDR3 contains 16 residues. The germline V gene has CDR1 SGHTA and CDR2 FQGTGA. V shed 0 bases and J 7 bases; nucleotides not matched to a gene: 7. The CDR3, as DNA: TGTGCCAGCAGCTTAACGCACAGGGGGCAGGATAATGAGCAGTTCTTC. It specifies CASSLTHRGQDNEQFF.

The rearrangement joins TRBV5-1 to TRBJ2-2; 8 bases fit TRBD1. Looked up from germline, CDR1 is SGHRS and CDR2 is YFSETQ. CDR3 size: 15 residues. The V gene end was trimmed by 3 bases and the J gene end by 1 base; junction bases not matched to a gene: 2. DNA of the CDR3: TGCGCCAGCAGCTCAGGGGGCATGAACACCGGGGAGCTGTTTTTT. Translated: CASSSGGMNTGELFF.

The CDR3, as DNA: TGTGCTAGTGGTTTGATTCGACAGGGGCGGACAGAAGCTTTCTTT. It yields the protein CASGLIRQGRTEAFF. The chain is built from TRBV12-5 and TRBJ1-1; 8 positions agree with TRBD1. The J segment lost 8 bases and the V segment lost 2 bases, leaving 10 bases of the junction unmatched. Germline CDR1 reads LGHNT; CDR2 reads FRNRAP. This CDR3 is 15 amino acids long.